The T cell receptor (beta chain) under discussion was sequenced for a study of blood T cell repertoires in COVID-19. TCRdb's copy holds only in-frame clones and misses some; the assay was immunoSEQ multiplex PCR. The profile shows 200,000 to 300,000 clones, about 89% of them singletons. CDR3 size: 15 residues. Germline V gene sequence: CDR1 SGHTA, CDR2 FQGTGA. V was clipped by 3 bases and J by 8 bases; unmatched bases: 8. Only one count was recorded for this clone. The material sequenced was peripheral blood. The TCR sequence derives from a woman aged 55-75 years who had recovered from COVID-19. V and J are TRBV7-3 and TRBJ2-1, with 9 bases fitting TRBD2. The chain's CDR3 is CASSFFGQRGDEQFF. Here the CDR3 DNA reads TGTGCCAGCAGCTTTTTTGGTCAGCGGGGGGATGAGCAGTTCTTC.